The 14 T cell receptor beta chains below come from one sample, sequenced in a study of T-cell memory formation after mild COVID-19 (dated by TCRdb to about 2021). The library was prepared using 5' RACE. Reads for this sample came from an Illumina NovaSeq 6000. TCRdb's own reprocessing of the public reads used fastp at Q25 and MiXCR and kept productive beta chains. Under each unique CDR3 protein, matching rows form one entry showing the most common genes and DNA. The sample table shows more than 250,000 distinct CDR3 sequences, and about a sixth are seen once. Of the sample, roughly a fifth falls within the top ten clones. Sequencing was performed on PBMCs or a T cell subset sorted from them (not recorded which). The receptors here all came from a man younger than 30 who had mild COVID-19 (a few samples of this study predate the infection). The sample titles of this study are shuffled in the database, so cell type and time point are left out; the donor was told from shared clones.

Note on this clonotype: One end of the junction is discordant with germline, which a read error may explain. This rearrangement joins TRBV4-1 to TRBJ1-5; 8 bases map to TRBD1. The length of the CDR3 is 16 residues. Per the germline V gene, CDR1 is MGHRA and CDR2 is YSYEKL. DNA of the CDR3: TGCGCCAGCAGCCGGGGTACAGGGGGGCTAAATCATCCCCAGCATTTT. It yields the protein CASSRGTGGLNHPQHF.

Ten or more counts support this clonotype. The V gene is TRBV7-2, the J gene TRBJ2-7; D unclear. V dropped 5 bases and J dropped 2 bases, with 7 bases sitting between them. This CDR3 region has 12 residues. CDR1 SGHTA and CDR2 FQGNSA come from the germline V gene. DNA of the CDR3: TGTGCCAGCAGCCTTCCCACCTACGAGCAGTACTTC. Translated: CASSLPTYEQYF.

The table lists this clonotype with a few counts. The chain is built from TRBV7-3 and TRBJ2-1; TRBD2 is a possible D gene (6 bases). The germline V gene has CDR1 SGHTA and CDR2 FQGTGA. Trimming cost V 5 bases and J 6 bases, with 14 bases left between them. This CDR3 is 14 amino acids long. CDR3 sequence: CASSPLGGPNEQFF. The CDR3 DNA sequence: TGTGCCAGCAGCCCCCTAGGAGGGCCCAATGAGCAGTTCTTC.

This chain joins TRBV3-1 and TRBJ1-2; D is unresolved. Germline CDR1 reads LGHDT; CDR2 reads YNNKEL (reference sequence). V shed 4 bases and J shed 4 bases, with 28 bases lying between them. The CDR3 totals 19 residues. The CDR3 here is CASSPPVVRFSVSGYGYTF. In nucleotides, the CDR3 is TGTGCCAGCAGCCCCCCCGTGGTCAGGTTTTCGGTATCTGGCTATGGCTACACCTTC.

This clonotype was detected once. The V gene is TRBV7-2, the J gene TRBJ2-2; D remains ambiguous. V lost 2 bases and J lost 6, with 10 bases in between. Germline CDR1 SGHTA, CDR2 FQGNSA. This CDR3 has 14 residues. The CDR3: CASSLYSLAGELFF. CDR3 sequence (DNA): TGTGCCAGCAGCTTATACAGTTTGGCCGGGGAGCTGTTTTTT.

The V gene is TRBV29-1, the J gene TRBJ1-1; TRBD1 is a possible D gene (5 bases). This CDR3 is 14 amino acids long. The V gene lost 3 bases and the J gene lost 4 bases, with 15 bases spanning the gap. Germline assignment: CDR1 SQVTM and CDR2 ANQGSEA. CDR3 region: CSVDIPNRSTEAFF. Here the CDR3 DNA reads TGCAGCGTTGATATTCCGAACAGGAGCACTGAAGCTTTCTTT.

This clonotype was seen a few times. The chain is built from TRBV20-1 and TRBJ2-5; no firm D call. Trimming took 1 base from V and 1 from J, leaving 7 bases between them. Germline assignment: CDR1 DFQATT and CDR2 SNEGSKA (reference sequence). This CDR3 has 13 amino acids. CDR3 nucleotides: TGCAGTGCTAGAGTTGCCAGCCAAGAGACCCAGTACTTC. This encodes CSARVASQETQYF.

The V call is TRBV4-3, the J call TRBJ2-3; 7 bases align to TRBD2. There are 15 residues in the CDR3. Germline assignment: CDR1 LGHNA and CDR2 YSLEER. V dropped 0 bases and J dropped 5; count of bases not matched to a gene: 5. The CDR3 sequence: CASSQEWGGVDTQYF. Here the CDR3 DNA reads TGCGCCAGCAGCCAAGAGTGGGGGGGTGTAGATACGCAGTATTTT.

At least ten counts were recorded for this clonotype. The chain couples TRBV12-3 or TRBV12-4 to TRBJ1-6; D is ambiguous. The CDR3 runs to 12 residues. The germline V and J ends were trimmed by 5 bases and 13 bases, with 12 bases remaining between them. DNA of the CDR3: TGTGCCAGCAGTCCGACTTTTCCGCCCCTCCACTTT. Translating gives CASSPTFPPLHF.

This clonotype came up a few times. The V call is TRBV7-9, the J call TRBJ2-7; 7 nucleotides align to TRBD2. V dropped 5 bases and J dropped 6; count of bases not matched to a gene: 4. Germline V gene sequence: CDR1 SEHNR, CDR2 FQNEAQ (reference sequence). CDR3 length: 12 amino acids. CDR3 in DNA: TGTGCCAGCAGCCCCGGGACTACCGAGCAGTACGTC. Its translation is CASSPGTTEQYV.

This clonotype was counted only a few times. The V and J genes are TRBV2 and TRBJ2-3, with TRBD1 matching 8 bases. The CDR3 covers 14 residues. V was clipped by 10 bases and J by 0 bases; unmatched bases: 6. CDR1 and CDR2 (germline): SNHLY, FYNNEI. The CDR3 loop is CATTRDRSTDTQYF. CDR3 DNA sequence: TGTGCCACCACGCGGGACAGGAGCACAGATACGCAGTATTTT.

The chain links TRBV12-3 or TRBV12-4 to TRBJ1-6, with TRBD1 as a possible D gene (6 bases). V was clipped by 5 bases and J by 5 bases, with 10 bases between them. The CDR3 runs to 14 residues. The chain's CDR3 is CASSGTRNNSPLHF. The CDR3 region has the DNA TGTGCCAGCAGTGGGACAAGAAATAATTCACCCCTCCACTTT.

The sample holds a few counts of this clonotype. V is TRBV12-3 or TRBV12-4 and J is TRBJ1-2, with D unclear. The CDR3 totals 12 residues. V lost 3 bases to trimming and J lost 1 base, with 3 bases between them. The CDR3 nucleotides are TGTGCCAGCAGTTTTCTTAACTATGGCTACACCTTC. Amino acid sequence: CASSFLNYGYTF.

The chain is built from TRBV11-2 and TRBJ2-1; 11 positions match TRBD2. Germline CDR1 SGHAT, CDR2 FQNNGV. The CDR3 has 16 amino acids. The junction had 7 bases not matched to a gene; V was cut back by 5 bases and J by 4 bases. Here the CDR3 reads CASSTAGTSGYNEQFF. Written as DNA, the CDR3 is TGTGCCAGCAGCACCGCCGGGACTAGCGGATACAATGAGCAGTTCTTC.